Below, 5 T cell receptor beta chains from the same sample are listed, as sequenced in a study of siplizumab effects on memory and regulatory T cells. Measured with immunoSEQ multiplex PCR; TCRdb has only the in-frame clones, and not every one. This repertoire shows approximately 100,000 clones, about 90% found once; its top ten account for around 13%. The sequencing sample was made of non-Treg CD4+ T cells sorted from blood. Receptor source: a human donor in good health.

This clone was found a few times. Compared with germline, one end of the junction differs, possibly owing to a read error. CDR3 DNA sequence: TGTGCCATCAGCGAGTACCCCAGCTCCTCTGGGGCCAACGTCCTGACTTTC. Translated, it gives CAISEYPSSSGANVLTF. This chain uses TRBV10-3 with TRBJ2-6; D is uncertain. This CDR3 contains 17 residues. The V gene's germline CDR1 is ENHRY and CDR2 SYGVKD.

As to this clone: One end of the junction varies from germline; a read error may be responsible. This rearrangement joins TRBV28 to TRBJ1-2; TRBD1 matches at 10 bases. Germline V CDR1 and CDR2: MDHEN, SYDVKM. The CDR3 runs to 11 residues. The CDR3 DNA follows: TGTGCCAGCAGCCCCGGGACAGGGGACTCTTTC. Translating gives CASSPGTGDSF.

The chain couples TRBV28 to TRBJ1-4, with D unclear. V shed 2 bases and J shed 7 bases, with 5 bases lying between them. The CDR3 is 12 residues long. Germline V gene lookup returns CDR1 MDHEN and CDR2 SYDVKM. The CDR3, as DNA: TGTGCCAGCAGTTTAATGCGTGAAAAACTGTTTTTT. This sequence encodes CASSLMREKLFF. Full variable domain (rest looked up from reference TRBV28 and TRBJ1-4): DVKVTQSSRYLVKRTGEKVFLECVQDMDHENMFWYRQDPGLGLRLIYFSYDVKMKEKGDIPEGYSVSREKKERFSLILESASTNQTSMYLCASSLMREKLFFGSGTQLSVL.

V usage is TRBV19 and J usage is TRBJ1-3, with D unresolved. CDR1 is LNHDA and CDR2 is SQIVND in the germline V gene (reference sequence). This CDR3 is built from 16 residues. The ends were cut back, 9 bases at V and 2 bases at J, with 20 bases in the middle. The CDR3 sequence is CASSKGRIKAGNTIYF. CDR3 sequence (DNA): TGTGCCAGCTCCAAGGGTCGGATCAAGGCTGGAAACACCATATATTTT.

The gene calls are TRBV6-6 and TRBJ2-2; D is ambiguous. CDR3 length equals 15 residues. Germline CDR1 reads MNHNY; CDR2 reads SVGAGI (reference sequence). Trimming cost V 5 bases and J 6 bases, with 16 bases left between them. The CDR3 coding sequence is TGTGCCAGCAGTCACCGTGACTCTCCAGCCGGGGAGCTGTTTTTT. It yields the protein CASSHRDSPAGELFF.